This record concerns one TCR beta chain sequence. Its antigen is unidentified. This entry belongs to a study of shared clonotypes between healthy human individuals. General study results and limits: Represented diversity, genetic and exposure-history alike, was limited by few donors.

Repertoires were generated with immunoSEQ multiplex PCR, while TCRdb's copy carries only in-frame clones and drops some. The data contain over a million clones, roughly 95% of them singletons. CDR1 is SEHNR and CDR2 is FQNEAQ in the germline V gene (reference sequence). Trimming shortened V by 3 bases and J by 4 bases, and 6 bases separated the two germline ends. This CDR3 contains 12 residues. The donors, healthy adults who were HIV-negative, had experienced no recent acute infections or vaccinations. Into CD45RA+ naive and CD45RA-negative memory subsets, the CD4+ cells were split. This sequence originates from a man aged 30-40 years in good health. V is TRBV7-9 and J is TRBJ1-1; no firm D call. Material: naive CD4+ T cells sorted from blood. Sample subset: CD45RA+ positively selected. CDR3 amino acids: CASSLHFTEAFF. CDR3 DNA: TGTGCCAGCAGCTTGCACTTCACTGAAGCTTTCTTT.